This T cell receptor (beta chain) was identified in a study of neoadjuvant nivolumab and ipilimumab in lung cancer. Study-level points and caveats: TCR sequencing covered a small number of samples. Compared with tumor-adjacent uninvolved lung, resected tumors showed greater richness and clonality. Only two of four nivolumab-treated tumors gained richness and clonality by surgery. Pathologic regression was not significantly tied to TCR clonality.

CDR1 is WSHSY and CDR2 is SAAADI in the germline V gene. Trimming took off 4 bases at V and 0 bases at J, with 13 bases between the two ends. The CDR3 contains 15 residues. Some clones are missing from TCRdb's copy, which holds only in-frame ones; the method was immunoSEQ multiplex PCR. The sample includes 8,000 to 10,000 clones, 65% to 85% of them seen just once. Worth noting for this clone: The antigen is not known.

This chain links TRBV10-2 with TRBJ2-7, with D unresolved. This clonotype was sampled from an adult with non-small cell lung cancer. The material was peripheral blood, obtained before neoadjuvant nivolumab, alone or with ipilimumab. The CDR3 loop reads CASSARSGTSYEQYF. CDR3 coding DNA: TGCGCCAGCAGTGCCAGGAGTGGAACCTCCTACGAGCAGTACTTC.